The 8 T cell receptor beta chains reported below all come from one sample, sequenced in a study of identical twins. TCRdb reanalysed the 5' RACE reads using MiXCR and keeps one entry per CDR3 protein. In the table there are 450,000 or so distinct CDR3 sequences, approximately 15% of which are singletons. These data are also associated with another study on yellow fever vaccine responses in identical twins.

Sample: CD4+ T cells sorted from blood. Every receptor here comes from a woman aged 18-29 years in good health.

This clonotype was seen ten or more times. The chain couples TRBV3-1 to TRBJ2-7, with a possible D match to TRBD2 (5 bases). With 4 bases removed from V and 3 bases from J, the gap between germline ends came to 16 bases. Germline values: CDR1 LGHDT, CDR2 YNNKEL (reference sequence). CDR3 length: 15 amino acids. The CDR3 nucleotides are TGTGCCAGCAGCCCTTCCGGGGTCACCAACTACGAGCAGTACTTC. It specifies CASSPSGVTNYEQYF.

The chain couples TRBV18 to TRBJ1-1, with D possibly matching TRBD1 (6 bases). V was cut by 3 bases and J by 7 bases, with 9 bases left in between. Germline V gives CDR1 KGHSH, CDR2 LQKENI. This CDR3 has 12 residues. Written as DNA, the CDR3 is TGTGCCAGCTCACCCCTGACAGGTGAAGCTTTCTTT. As protein: CASSPLTGEAFF.

In its sample, this clonotype was seen a few times. The chain is built from TRBV28 and TRBJ2-7; 9 positions agree with TRBD2. Losses at the gene ends were 5 bases for V and 5 bases for J; bases not matched to a gene: 10. Germline assignment: CDR1 MDHEN and CDR2 SYDVKM. The CDR3 consists of 15 residues. The CDR3 here is CASSHGTSQIHEQYF. DNA of the CDR3: TGTGCCAGCAGTCATGGGACTAGCCAGATCCACGAGCAGTACTTC.

The table lists this clonotype with many counts. This chain uses TRBV12-3 or TRBV12-4 with TRBJ2-2; weak D call: TRBD1 (6 bases). The CDR3 is made up of 16 amino acids. The V end lost 6 bases, the J end lost 4 bases, and 18 bases lay between the germline ends. The CDR3 sequence is CASSHRGGIGTGELFF. The CDR3 bases are TGTGCCAGCAGCCATAGAGGGGGAATAGGCACCGGGGAGCTGTTTTTT.

The rearrangement uses TRBV24-1 and TRBJ2-3; no clear D gene. The CDR3 is 15 residues long. The germline gives CDR1 KGHDR, CDR2 SFDVKD. V was shortened by 0 bases and J by 10 bases, with 16 bases between the two germline ends. Written as DNA, the CDR3 is TGTGCCACCAGTGATTTGAGGCGGAGTGGGTGGGCGCAGTATTTT. Translated, it gives CATSDLRRSGWAQYF.

This clonotype was observed a few times. The V call is TRBV7-3, the J call TRBJ2-1, with 16 bases identical to TRBD2. Unmatched junction bases numbered 8, after V lost 5 bases and J lost 10 bases. This CDR3 has 16 residues. The germline V gene has CDR1 SGHTA and CDR2 FQGTGA. In DNA form, the CDR3 reads TGTGCCAGCAGCCTGAAGCAGGGACTAGCGGGGGGGGAGCAGTTCTTC. This encodes CASSLKQGLAGGEQFF.

In this sample, this clonotype turned up a few times. The gene calls are TRBV19 and TRBJ1-4; D is undetermined. Trimming took off 9 bases at V and 2 bases at J, with 13 bases between the two ends. This CDR3 is built from 14 residues. CDR1 and CDR2 (germline): LNHDA, SQIVND (reference sequence). The CDR3 region has the DNA TGTGCCAGCAGACGATTTGGGACTAATGAAAAACTGTTTTTT. Protein sequence: CASRRFGTNEKLFF.

There are a few counts of this clonotype. The chain couples TRBV20-1 to TRBJ2-5; D unresolved. The CDR3 is 14 residues long. The germline CDR1 and CDR2 sequences are DFQATT and SNEGSKA (reference sequence). The V gene lost 3 bases and the J gene lost 5 bases, with 16 bases spanning the gap. Written as DNA, the CDR3 is TGCAGTGCTAGTAATTACGCGAGAACGGAGACCCAGTACTTC. The encoded protein is CSASNYARTETQYF.